This TCR beta chain was found in a study of blood T cell repertoires in acute mononucleosis (dated by TCRdb to about 2020). For the wider study: Convalescent samples, representing the memory response, were collected 5 to 8 months after the acute presentation. A mean blood EBV load of 3.8 log10 genome copies per million B cells was observed during acute infection, and a mean blood EBV load of 2.6 was observed at convalescence.

Comment on this clone: No clone much larger than this one lies a single base away; base qualities are absent.

Overall results and qualifications from the work: Persistence into convalescence was observed for only about 9% of unique acute clonotypes, yet most of the response was made up by these persisting clonotypes, and the remaining acute clonotypes were seemingly replaced by new diverse de novo clonotypes. Both chains appeared to be involved in GLC-BM selection, with public TCRbeta motifs on BV14-BJ2 and BV20-BJ1 being observed alongside a TCRalpha motif on AV5-AJ31. With just a few donors in the cohort, the group averages were based on very few individuals. Low acute-to-convalescent clonotype overlap might partly reflect sampling error, because only a fraction of each donor's blood was analyzed.

The CDR3 starts with the cysteine, ends with the phenylalanine, and has 16 residues. Here the CDR3 DNA is all that survives: 48 bases in frame from base 1. CDR1 and CDR2 were assigned from the germline V gene (reference sequence) as SSHAT and FNYEAQ. Ends trimmed: V by 5 bases, J by 4 bases; bases unmatched to a gene: 13. For TCR profiling, total RNA from at least 9,000 sorted tetramer+ CD8 T cells was reverse transcribed into cDNA. CDR3 regions were PCR-amplified with primers annealing to V and J regions, and unique molecular identifiers were added to track templates. Profiling of the TCRalpha and TCRbeta chains was done on the immunoSEQ platform, including the sequencing and error-correction standards of that platform. For the original study's pipeline: Clonal copy numbers were corrected for sequencing and PCR errors, and IMGT conventions were followed to define CDR3s. Analysis was restricted to productive rearrangements and performed with immunoSEQ Analyzer versions 2.0 and 3.0, while gene-pairing frequencies underwent further processing in Microsoft Excel. V-J pairings were visualized as Circos plots, and CDR3 motifs were found with MEME plus a custom motifSearch program. The OLGA algorithm was used to calculate the probability of generation of TCR sequences. Clonotypes found at both visits were termed persistent, clonotypes found only in the acute phase were termed nonpersistent, and clonotypes found only at convalescence were termed de novo. Any amino acid clonotype used by more than one donor was defined as a public TCR. Held by TCRdb, this immuneACCESS table contains in-frame sequences only and omits some clones. Under half of the omission traces to an unresolved V gene where checked; the cause of the rest is unknown. D and trimming were read from the DNA, whereas the V and J calls and clone size are those reported in that table. The sample table lists a few thousand clones, 25% of them with a count of one. The ten largest clones capture less than 60% of the sample.

This specimen's time point label, per the study, means: convalescence about 6 months (5-8 months) after acute presentation (visit 7). Over primary infection, the study followed CD8 T cell responses to two immunodominant EBV epitopes: BRLF1 109 (YVL-BR) and BMLF1 280 (GLC-BM). Primary EBV infection was taken to be indicated by a positive serum heterophile antibody test and EBV viral capsid antigen-specific IgM. Magnetic positive selection (MACS) was first used to enrich total CD8 T cells from PBMCs. A FACSAria III was used to sort live CD3+ CD8+ tetramer+ cells to over 90% purity. Cells were sorted with a PE-conjugated tetramer loaded with the BMLF1 280-288 peptide. At both acute infection and convalescence, EBV epitope-specific CD8 T cells were tetramer-sorted, and the TCR repertoires of those cells were deep-sequenced directly ex vivo. A few people aged roughly 18 to 29 with clinical acute infectious mononucleosis and laboratory evidence of primary EBV infection were used as donors. Heparinized peripheral blood was collected once when donors presented clinically with mononucleosis symptoms and a second time roughly 6 months afterward. Ficoll-Paque density gradient centrifugation was used to isolate PBMCs.

This TCR was recovered from a woman between 18 and 29 years old with infectious mononucleosis caused by EBV. The V gene is TRBV7-7 and the J gene is TRBJ2-7, and 8 bases in between align with TRBD2. This specimen was EBV GLC epitope tetramer+ CD8+ T cells sorted from PBMCs, taken during convalescence from infectious mononucleosis. The cell subset or site label, read with the paper, signifies: CD8 T cells binding tetramer with EBV BMLF1 280-288 peptide (GLC-BM). The DNA sequence follows: TGTGCCAGCAGCACTCCTAGCGGGTCCTCGCCGTACGAGCAGTACTTC. Its product reads: CASSTPSGSSPYEQYF.